The 27 T cell receptor beta chains listed next were all sequenced from one sample in a study of blood T cells in healthy people across ages. Alongside a J-beta primer mix, a sample-barcoded 5' primer served in a second PCR lasting roughly 7 to 11 cycles. Each CDR3 protein gets one entry after TCRdb re-called the 5' RACE reads with MiXCR. The table includes roughly 560,000 distinct CDR3 sequences, approximately 25% detected once. The sample also formed part of further work on T cells of mothers and their children.

What was sequenced was blood. The receptors stem from a boy aged 5-17 years in good health.

The chain uses TRBV18 and TRBJ2-5; D is uncertain. This CDR3 contains 14 residues. CDR1 is KGHSH, CDR2 LQKENI, per germline. Trimming stripped 1 base from V and 5 bases from J, with 11 bases between. CDR3 sequence reads: CASSPLGVGETQYF. The CDR3 DNA sequence: TGTGCCAGCTCACCACTCGGAGTTGGGGAGACCCAGTACTTC.

This chain connects TRBV2 to TRBJ2-5; 7 nucleotides match TRBD1. TRBJ2-7 explains the end of the DNA better; the J call may be wrong. This CDR3 contains 15 residues. CDR1 is SNHLY, CDR2 FYNNEI, per germline. The CDR3 DNA reads as TGTGCCAGCAGCTTTGACAGGGCAGGCACCTACGAGCAGTACTTC. This gives the protein CASSFDRAGTYEQYF.

This clonotype was counted a few times. The chain has TRBV12-3 or TRBV12-4 and TRBJ1-5, with unresolved D. Deletions cut 6 bases from V and 2 bases from J, with 11 bases between. This CDR3 is built from 14 residues. CDR3 residues: CASSLAWGNQPQHF. The CDR3 DNA reads TGTGCCAGCAGCCTCGCATGGGGCAATCAGCCCCAGCATTTT.

The chain joins TRBV7-2 to TRBJ2-5; D might be TRBD2 (5 bases). The germline V gene has CDR1 SGHTA and CDR2 FQGNSA. V was pared by 2 bases and J by 4 bases, with 8 bases between. The CDR3 contains 13 residues. CDR3 residues: CASSLQRRETQYF. Written as DNA, the CDR3 is TGTGCCAGCAGCTTACAGCGGCGAGAGACCCAGTACTTC.

This clonotype appeared a few times. The V call is TRBV7-2, the J call TRBJ1-1; TRBD1 aligns across 10 bases. CDR3 size: 14 residues. The ends lost 3 bases at V and 4 bases at J; junction bases unmatched: 2. Germline V gives CDR1 SGHTA, CDR2 FQGNSA. CDR3 amino acids: CASSFWTGGTEAFF. CDR3 nucleotides: TGTGCCAGCAGCTTTTGGACAGGGGGCACTGAAGCTTTCTTT.

The CDR3 reads CASSSRTTYEQYF. CDR3 nucleotide sequence: TGTGCCAGCAGCTCCAGGACAACCTACGAGCAGTACTTC. This rearrangement joins TRBV7-8 to TRBJ2-7, with D maybe TRBD1 (5 bases). Between the trimmed V and J ends, which lost 4 bases and 2 bases, there was a span of 9 bases. Germline assignment: CDR1 SGHVS and CDR2 FQNEAQ. CDR3 length: 13 amino acids.

This clonotype was recorded a few times. This chain connects TRBV20-1 to TRBJ2-5; 13 bases match TRBD2. The DNA end is a closer match to TRBJ2-1, so the J assignment may be wrong. The CDR3 covers 15 residues. The V gene's germline CDR1 is DFQATT and CDR2 SNEGSKA (reference sequence). The CDR3 loop is CSARDPTSGGGEQFF. Written as DNA, the CDR3 is TGCAGTGCTAGAGACCCAACTAGCGGGGGGGGTGAGCAGTTCTTC.

This chain joins TRBV20-1 and TRBJ1-4; D gene ambiguous. The germline V and J ends were trimmed by 3 bases and 3 bases, with 14 bases remaining between them. CDR1 DFQATT and CDR2 SNEGSKA come from the germline V gene (reference sequence). This CDR3 region has 15 residues. The CDR3 here is CSARPLLGANEKLFF. In DNA, the CDR3 is TGCAGTGCTAGGCCGCTCCTGGGAGCTAATGAAAAACTGTTTTTT.

The chain is built from TRBV7-2 and TRBJ2-3; TRBD1 matches 7 bases. J lost 4 bases, V lost 6 bases, and 7 bases had no gene match. The CDR3 spans 14 residues. Germline CDR1 and CDR2: SGHTA and FQGNSA. Written as DNA, the CDR3 is TGTGCCAGCAGATCAGACAGGGCGGCAGATACGCAGTATTTT. This encodes CASRSDRAADTQYF.

CDR3 region: CSVRLAGGGETQYF. CDR3 bases: TGCAGTGTCCGACTAGCGGGAGGAGGAGAGACCCAGTACTTC. This chain connects TRBV20-1 to TRBJ2-5, with 13 bases fitting TRBD2. The junction had 6 bases not matched to a gene; V was cut back by 7 bases and J by 4 bases. The V gene's germline CDR1 is DFQATT and CDR2 SNEGSKA (reference sequence). This CDR3 has 14 amino acids.

This rearrangement joins TRBV11-2 to TRBJ1-6, with unresolved D. Germline V gene sequence: CDR1 SGHAT, CDR2 FQNNGV. CDR3 length: 17 amino acids. Trimming stripped 0 bases from V and 3 bases from J, with 12 bases between. The CDR3 nucleotides read TGTGCCAGCAGCTTAGAGGGCAGGACTTTCTATAATTCACCCCTCCACTTT. Protein: CASSLEGRTFYNSPLHF.

The V gene is TRBV27, the J gene TRBJ1-1, with D unclear. The CDR3 sequence is 15 residues long. Germline CDR1 MNHEY, CDR2 SMNVEV (reference sequence). V gave up 5 bases and J gave up 3 bases, with 16 bases separating them. The CDR3 region is CASSPIPSMDTEAFF. The CDR3 DNA is TGTGCCAGCAGTCCTATCCCGTCAATGGACACTGAAGCTTTCTTT.

Regarding this clonotype: A read error may produce the germline difference seen at one junction end. The chain couples TRBV29-1 to TRBJ2-5, with 10 nucleotides matching TRBD2. The germline V gene has CDR1 SQVTM and CDR2 ANQGSEA. This CDR3 region has 13 residues. CDR3 region: CSAWTSGNNGQFF. CDR3 bases: TGCAGCGCTTGGACTAGCGGCAACAATGGGCAGTTTTTC.

This chain connects TRBV3-1 to TRBJ2-1, with D tentatively TRBD2 (7 bases). This CDR3 has 16 residues. Trimming removed 2 bases from V and 4 bases from J, with 15 bases in between. CDR1 and CDR2 from the germline V gene are LGHDT and YNNKEL (reference sequence). The CDR3 sequence is CASSQRGGPGYNEQFF. CDR3 DNA sequence: TGTGCCAGCAGCCAAAGGGGGGGACCCGGGTACAATGAGCAGTTCTTC.

This clonotype was counted between two and nine times. The V and J genes are TRBV28 and TRBJ2-7; maybe TRBD1 (6 bases). Trimming left V 7 bases short and J 4 bases short, with 17 bases between. The CDR3 covers 14 residues. CDR1 and CDR2 from the germline V gene are MDHEN and SYDVKM. The CDR3 sequence is CASNLQGIRYEQYF. The CDR3 DNA follows: TGTGCCAGCAATCTACAGGGTATCAGGTACGAGCAGTACTTC.

This chain joins TRBV5-6 and TRBJ2-7; 9 nucleotides line up with TRBD1. The CDR3 consists of 14 residues. Germline trimming cut 2 bases from V and 6 bases from J; bases unmatched to any gene: 6. Germline V gives CDR1 SGHDT, CDR2 YYEEEE. The CDR3 reads CASSFGTGYGEQYF. The DNA for the CDR3 is TGTGCCAGCAGCTTTGGGACAGGGTACGGCGAGCAGTACTTC. Using reference TRBV5-6 and TRBJ2-7 for the parts outside the CDR3, the full variable domain is DAGVTQSPTHLIKTRGQQVTLRCSPKSGHDTVSWYQQALGQGPQFIFQYYEEEERQRGNFPDRFSGHQFPNYSSELNVNALLLGDSALYLCASSFGTGYGEQYFGPGTRLTVT.

This clonotype was recorded many times. The chain couples TRBV15 to TRBJ2-6; TRBD1 agrees at 11 bases. V was pared by 2 bases and J by 10 bases, with 7 bases of the junction left unmatched. The CDR3 consists of 16 residues. Germline loops: CDR1 LNHNV, CDR2 YYDKDF (reference sequence). The CDR3 sequence is CATSRNQGTGGNVLTF. In DNA form, the CDR3 reads TGTGCCACCAGCAGAAACCAGGGGACAGGGGGAAACGTCCTGACTTTC. Drawing the rest from reference TRBV15 and TRBJ2-6, the complete variable domain is DAMVIQNPRYQVTQFGKPVTLSCSQTLNHNVMYWYQQKSSQAPKLLFHYYDKDFNNEADTPDNFQSRRPNTSFCFLDIRSPGLGDTAMYLCATSRNQGTGGNVLTFGAGSRLTVL.

This clonotype was detected a few times. This sequence joins TRBV5-5 and TRBJ2-2; D ambiguous. Trimming stripped 1 base from V and 7 bases from J, with 5 bases between. Germline CDR1 reads SGHKS; CDR2 reads YYEKEE (reference sequence). This CDR3 has 12 amino acids. The CDR3 DNA sequence: TGTGCCAGCAGCTTGATAGACGGGGAGCTGTTTTTT. Translation: CASSLIDGELFF.

This clonotype was picked up a small number of times. The CDR3: CSTRTSGSSYNEQFF. In DNA form, the CDR3 reads TGCAGCACCCGGACTAGCGGGAGCTCCTACAATGAGCAGTTCTTC. The chain is built from TRBV29-1 and TRBJ2-1, with 13 positions matching TRBD2. With V trimmed by 8 bases and J by 0 bases, 4 bases remained unmatched. This CDR3 has 15 amino acids. The germline gives CDR1 SQVTM, CDR2 ANQGSEA.

The genes are TRBV18 and TRBJ2-7, with a tentative D call TRBD2 (6 bases). CDR1 and CDR2 from the germline V gene are KGHSH and LQKENI. This CDR3 contains 16 residues. With 5 bases removed from V and 5 bases from J, the gap between germline ends came to 22 bases. The CDR3 loop is CASSIRSGGKGNEQYF. CDR3 DNA: TGTGCCAGCTCAATCAGGAGCGGCGGGAAAGGCAACGAGCAGTACTTC.

This sequence joins TRBV2 and TRBJ2-2; a weak D match, TRBD1 (6 bases). V lost 2 bases and J 0 bases, leaving 10 bases between the germline ends. The germline V gene encodes CDR1 SNHLY and CDR2 FYNNEI. There are 16 residues in the CDR3. This chain's CDR3 is CASSEQGFANTGELFF. In DNA form, the CDR3 reads TGTGCCAGCAGTGAACAGGGGTTCGCGAACACCGGGGAGCTGTTTTTT.

This clonotype was observed at least ten times. The chain links TRBV6-2 or TRBV6-3 to TRBJ2-5; 9 positions match TRBD1. CDR1 is MNHEY, CDR2 SVGEGT, per germline. J lost 5 bases, V lost 2 bases, and 6 bases had no gene match. The CDR3 consists of 15 residues. The CDR3 is CASSYGTGPGETQYF. The CDR3 DNA reads TGTGCCAGCAGTTACGGGACAGGGCCCGGGGAGACCCAGTACTTC.

The CDR3, as DNA: TGTGCCACGGGGGCGCTCGGCTCTGGAAACACCATATATTTT. Its protein is CATGALGSGNTIYF. The genes are TRBV6-2 or TRBV6-3 and TRBJ1-3; D possibly corresponds to TRBD1 (6 bases). The CDR3 is made up of 14 amino acids. Germline loops: CDR1 MNHEY, CDR2 SVGEGT. V was clipped by 10 bases and J by 0 bases, with 13 bases between them.

This clonotype has just a few counts. Germline is not matched at one junction end, which may reflect a read error. The V call is TRBV7-2, the J call TRBJ2-7; 7 bases are a match to TRBD2. This CDR3 has 14 amino acids. CDR1 is SGHTA and CDR2 is FQGNSA in the germline V gene. In DNA form, the CDR3 reads TGTGCCAGCAGCCCGGCGCCTAGCGGCCCTCAAAGGGACTTC. Its protein is CASSPAPSGPQRDF.

The rearrangement joins TRBV28 to TRBJ1-1, with D maybe TRBD1 (6 bases). The CDR3 extends over 15 amino acids. Germline loops: CDR1 MDHEN, CDR2 SYDVKM. The V end lost 4 bases, the J end lost 0 bases, and 12 bases lay between the germline ends. The CDR3: CASSSRQEMNTEAFF. The CDR3 DNA is TGTGCCAGCAGTTCGCGACAGGAGATGAACACTGAAGCTTTCTTT. The full variable domain, completed using reference TRBV28 and TRBJ1-1, is DVKVTQSSRYLVKRTGEKVFLECVQDMDHENMFWYRQDPGLGLRLIYFSYDVKMKEKGDIPEGYSVSREKKERFSLILESASTNQTSMYLCASSSRQEMNTEAFFGQGTRLTVV.

This clonotype was seen a handful of times. The J gene is TRBJ1-1, the V gene TRBV6-5; D is perhaps TRBD1 (5 bases). The germline CDR1 and CDR2 sequences are MNHEY and SVGAGI. V was shortened by 7 bases and J by 0 bases, with 6 bases between the two germline ends. This CDR3 spans 12 amino acids. This chain's CDR3 is CASTGLNTEAFF. The DNA for the CDR3 is TGTGCCAGCACAGGGCTGAACACTGAAGCTTTCTTT.

This clonotype has only a few counts. The V and J genes are TRBV12-3 or TRBV12-4 and TRBJ1-6; 7 bases match TRBD1. Trimming removed 3 bases from V and 7 bases from J; junction bases left unmatched: 3. This CDR3 contains 14 residues. As DNA, the CDR3 is TGTGCCAGCAGTTTCGGGGACAGCAATTCACCCCTCCACTTT. Amino acid sequence: CASSFGDSNSPLHF.